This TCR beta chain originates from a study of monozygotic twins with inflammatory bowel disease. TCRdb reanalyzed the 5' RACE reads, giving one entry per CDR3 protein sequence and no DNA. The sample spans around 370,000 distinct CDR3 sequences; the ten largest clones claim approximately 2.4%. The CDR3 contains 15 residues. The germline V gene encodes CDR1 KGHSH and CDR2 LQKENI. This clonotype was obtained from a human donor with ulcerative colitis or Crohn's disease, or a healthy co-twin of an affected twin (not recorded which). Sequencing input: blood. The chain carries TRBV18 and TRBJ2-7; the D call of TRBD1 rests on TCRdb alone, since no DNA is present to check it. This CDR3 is CASSPSGTVSYEQYF.